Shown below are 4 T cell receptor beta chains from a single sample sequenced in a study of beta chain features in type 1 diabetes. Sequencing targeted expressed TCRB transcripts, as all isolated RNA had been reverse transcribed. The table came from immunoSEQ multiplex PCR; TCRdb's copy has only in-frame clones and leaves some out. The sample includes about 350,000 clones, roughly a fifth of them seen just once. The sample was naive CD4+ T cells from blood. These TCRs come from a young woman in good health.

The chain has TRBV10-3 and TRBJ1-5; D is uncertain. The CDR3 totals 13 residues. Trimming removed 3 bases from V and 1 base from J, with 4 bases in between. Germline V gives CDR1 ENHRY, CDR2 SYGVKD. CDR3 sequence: CAISDRSNQPQHF. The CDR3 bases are TGTGCCATCAGTGACAGGAGCAATCAGCCCCAGCATTTT.

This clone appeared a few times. This CDR3 reads CASSQDAGGNSPLHF. The CDR3 DNA reads TGTGCCAGCAGCCAAGATGCAGGGGGGAATTCACCCCTCCACTTT. The rearrangement uses TRBV14 and TRBJ1-6; 7 bases agree with TRBD1. With 0 bases clipped from V and 7 bases from J, the junction kept 3 bases outside the gene matches. The germline V gene encodes CDR1 SGHDN and CDR2 FVKESK. The CDR3 is 15 amino acids.

The CDR3 DNA is TGTGCCAGCAGCTCACAGCCGGGACAGGGGGGAGGCAGTGAAGCTTTCTTT. Residues: CASSSQPGQGGGSEAFF. The gene calls are TRBV7-9 and TRBJ1-1, with 11 bases aligning to TRBD1. The CDR3 has 17 residues. With V trimmed by 4 bases and J by 7 bases, 14 bases remained unmatched. Germline CDR1 is SEHNR and CDR2 is FQNEAQ (reference sequence).

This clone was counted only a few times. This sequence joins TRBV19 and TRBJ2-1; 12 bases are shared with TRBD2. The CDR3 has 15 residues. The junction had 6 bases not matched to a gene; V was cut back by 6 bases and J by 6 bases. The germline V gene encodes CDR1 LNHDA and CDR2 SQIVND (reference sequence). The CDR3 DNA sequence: TGTGCCAGTAGGGGGACTAGCGGGCCCCTCAATGAGCAGTTCTTC. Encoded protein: CASRGTSGPLNEQFF.